This TCR beta chain is drawn from a study of regulatory T cells in long-lasting Graves disease. Points from the study as a whole: Persistent disease samples used TRBV28, TRBJ1-2 and TRBJ2-5 preferentially.

Germline V gene sequence: CDR1 SEHNR, CDR2 FQNEAQ (reference sequence). The CDR3 loop spans 13 amino acids. To note about this clonotype: Antigen specificity is unknown. At one end, the junction sequence differs from germline, possibly due to a read error.

Noted time point: newly diagnosed GD, antithyroid drugs for less than 3 months. The authors made the TCR library using RNA they extracted from PBMCs. Assembly of TCR beta libraries relied on iRepertoire HTBI primers together with Arm-PCR of CDR3 regions. MiXCR, applied by TCRdb to the multiplex PCR reads, yields one record per CDR3 protein. The sample contains 400,000 to 500,000 distinct CDR3 sequences, approximately 16% of which appear only once. These data also featured in a second study, about T cells in Graves' hyperthyroidism and ophthalmopathy. This second study says: Over 18 months, lack of ophthalmopathy progression marked Graves' hyperthyroidism as stable. Disease duration under 2 months; hyperthyroidism patients were aged 18 to 65.

The TCR comes from a woman aged 40 to 50 with Graves disease. This rearrangement joins TRBV7-9 to TRBJ1-5; 11 bases are shared with TRBD1. The material was peripheral blood mononuclear cells (PBMCs), obtained at new diagnosis, from a patient treated with antithyroid drugs. CDR3 nucleotide sequence: TGTGTCAGCAGCCAAGGGACAGGGGGAGACCAGCATTTT. Amino acids: CVSSQGTGGDQHF.